Listed here are 6 T cell receptor beta chains from one sample, sequenced in a study of T cell changes during pregnancy in multiple sclerosis. The method was immunoSEQ multiplex PCR; TCRdb's version includes in-frame clones alone and lacks a portion of them. This sample carries tens of thousands of clones, 85% to 90% of them seen once, and the ten largest clones take around 8.6%. This sample comprised CD8+ T cells from peripheral blood mononuclear cells, obtained before pregnancy. These receptors came from a female donor with multiple sclerosis, enrolled in a pregnancy study.

On this clone: This specimen includes other DNA sequences encoding the same CDR3. This chain joins TRBV27 and TRBJ1-1; D ambiguous. This CDR3 is built from 13 residues. CDR1 and CDR2 (germline): MNHEY, SMNVEV (reference sequence). Trimming cost V 6 bases and J 1 base, with 9 bases left between them. The CDR3 protein is CASSLGGNTEAFF. The CDR3 bases are TGTGCCAGCAGCCTTGGAGGGAACACTGAAGCTTTCTTT.

CDR3 nucleotides: TGCGCCAGCAGTCTGCAGGTCCCTTTTAATCAGCCCCAGCATTTT. Its protein product is CASSLQVPFNQPQHF. V is TRBV23-1 and J is TRBJ1-5, with unresolved D. TRBV23-1 carries the ORF label, with uncertain function. The CDR3 contains 15 residues. V lost 4 bases to trimming and J lost 4 bases, with 14 bases between them.

This chain connects TRBV11-2 to TRBJ1-1, with unresolved D. The V gene lost 0 bases and the J gene lost 11 bases, with 4 bases spanning the gap. Germline V gene lookup returns CDR1 SGHAT and CDR2 FQNNGV. The CDR3 consists of 10 residues. CDR3 sequence: CASSLERAFF. CDR3 DNA: TGTGCCAGCAGCTTAGAACGGGCTTTCTTT. Full variable domain (rest looked up from reference TRBV11-2 and TRBJ1-1): EAGVAQSPRYKIIEKRQSVAFWCNPISGHATLYWYQQILGQGPKLLIQFQNNGVVDDSQLPKDRFSAERLKGVDSTLKIQPAKLEDSAVYLCASSLERAFFGQGTRLTVV.

This chain links TRBV7-3 with TRBJ2-1; D may be TRBD2 (6 bases). This CDR3 has 14 amino acids. V was shortened by 1 base and J by 13 bases, with 17 bases between the two germline ends. The V gene's germline CDR1 is SGHTA and CDR2 FQGTGA. For the CDR3, the DNA is TGTGCCAGCAGCTTAAGGGGGGTTGCGGGAACACAGTTCTTC. As protein: CASSLRGVAGTQFF. Complete variable domain (other parts from reference TRBV7-3 and TRBJ2-1): GAGVSQTPSNKVTEKGKYVELRCDPISGHTALYWYRQSLGQGPEFLIYFQGTGAADDSGLPNDRFFAVRPEGSVSTLKIQRTERGDSAVYLCASSLRGVAGTQFFGPGTRLTVL.

The chain joins TRBV27 to TRBJ2-1; D perhaps matches TRBD1 (5 bases). V shed 1 base and J shed 8 bases, with 9 bases lying between them. This CDR3 spans 13 amino acids. CDR1 and CDR2 from the germline V gene are MNHEY and SMNVEV (reference sequence). The CDR3: CASSLLTGDEQFF. For the CDR3, the DNA is TGTGCCAGCAGTTTATTAACAGGAGATGAGCAGTTCTTC.

The rearrangement links TRBV7-9 to TRBJ1-3, with a tentative D call TRBD1 (5 bases). Germline assignment: CDR1 SEHNR and CDR2 FQNEAQ (reference sequence). The CDR3 spans 17 residues. Trimming removed 1 base from V and 2 bases from J, with 15 bases in between. The CDR3 bases are TGTGCCAGCAGCTTAGGGGGGGGATTCTCCACTGGAAACACCATATATTTT. Its translation is CASSLGGGFSTGNTIYF.